This T cell receptor beta chain was documented in a study of identifying expanded T cells in peripheral blood. Study-wide points: Across healthy donors, higher total template counts meant significantly greater approximately two-week count variance. Differentially abundant clones: approximately 1.3 between replicates, about 15 at two to three weeks, 19 at four.

From germline, CDR1 is LNHDA and CDR2 SQIVND (reference sequence). This CDR3 spans 14 amino acids. The ends were cut back, 5 bases at V and 3 bases at J, with 11 bases in the middle. During the collection period, no donor immune events like infections were recorded. Worth noting for this clone: The antigen is undetermined.

This table comes from immunoSEQ multiplex PCR, and its TCRdb copy is limited to in-frame clones, with some not included. Of tens of thousands of clones in the sample, 88% were seen once. The TCR sequence derives from a person between 18 and 75 years old in good health. This rearrangement joins TRBV19 to TRBJ1-5, with a possible D match to TRBD1 (6 bases). The sequenced sample was blood. The CDR3 nucleotides are TGTGCCAGTAGTCGCTCAGGGGTCAATCAGCCCCAGCATTTT. It is translated as CASSRSGVNQPQHF.